Given below is one T cell receptor beta chain in context. The data are from a study of blood T cell repertoires in COVID-19. Background on the study: The samples span acute and convalescent COVID-19 from the United States, Italy and Spain.

Assay used: immunoSEQ multiplex PCR; TCRdb lists only in-frame clones, some missing. Counted here are about 280,000 clones, roughly 91% occurring once; the ten biggest clones make up roughly 5.1%. Trimming cost V 1 base and J 7 bases, with 11 bases left between them. Per germline, CDR1 SEHNR and CDR2 FQNEAQ (reference sequence). The CDR3 extends over 13 amino acids. The receptor was isolated from a man aged 35-49 years with acute or convalescent COVID-19. Specimen: peripheral blood. The rearrangement joins TRBV7-9 to TRBJ2-7; weak D call: TRBD1 (5 bases). The CDR3 coding sequence is TGTGCCAGCAGCTTAGATGGGGCAGAAGAGCAGTACTTC. This gives the protein CASSLDGAEEQYF.